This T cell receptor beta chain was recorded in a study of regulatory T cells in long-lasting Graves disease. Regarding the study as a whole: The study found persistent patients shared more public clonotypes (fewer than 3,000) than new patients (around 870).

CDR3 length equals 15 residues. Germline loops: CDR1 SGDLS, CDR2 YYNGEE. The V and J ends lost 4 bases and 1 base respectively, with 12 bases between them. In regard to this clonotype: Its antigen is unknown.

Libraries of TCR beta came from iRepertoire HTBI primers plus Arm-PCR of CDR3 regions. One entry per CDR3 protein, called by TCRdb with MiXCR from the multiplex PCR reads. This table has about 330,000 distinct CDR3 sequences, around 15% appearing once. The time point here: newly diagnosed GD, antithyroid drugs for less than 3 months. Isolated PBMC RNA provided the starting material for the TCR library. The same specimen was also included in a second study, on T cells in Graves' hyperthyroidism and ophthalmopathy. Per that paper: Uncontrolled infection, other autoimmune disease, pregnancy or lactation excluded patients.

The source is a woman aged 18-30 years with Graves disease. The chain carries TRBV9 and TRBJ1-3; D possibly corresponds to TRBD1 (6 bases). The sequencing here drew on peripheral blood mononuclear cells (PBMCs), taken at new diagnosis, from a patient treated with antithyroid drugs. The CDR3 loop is CASSITGLSGNTIYF. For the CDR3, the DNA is TGTGCCAGCAGCATCACAGGGTTATCTGGAAACACCATATATTTT.